These 22 T cell receptor beta chains originate from one sample sequenced in a study of T-cell reconstitution after alpha-beta-depleted transplantation in children (dated by TCRdb to about 2016). Libraries were constructed by PCR. Sequenced on an Illumina HiSeq 2500. Molecular barcoding was employed in the preparation of TCR libraries, with unique molecular identifiers being used to normalize TCRbeta repertoire quantification. TCRdb redid the processing of the public reads, applying fastp at Q25 and MiXCR, and retained in-frame beta chains. One record per CDR3 amino acid sequence lists the most common genes and DNA. The sample table lists around 670,000 distinct CDR3 sequences, roughly 13% of them with a count of one. The ten largest clonotypes hold around 0.8% of the sample. The intended sense of this specimen's treatment or condition label: allogeneic hematopoietic cell transplantation with graft depleted of TCRalphabeta T cells and CD19 B cells.

Sequencing used PBMCs, obtained before TCRalphabeta/CD19-depleted stem cell transplant. The receptors shown here come from a girl under 10 years old with congenital amegakaryocytic thrombocytopenia, due to receive a stem cell transplant.

This clonotype has at least ten counts. This chain links TRBV5-1 with TRBJ1-1; D not resolved. Germline-derived CDR1 and CDR2 are SGHRS and YFSETQ. The germline V and J ends were trimmed by 1 base and 2 bases, with 15 bases remaining between them. The CDR3 loop spans 16 amino acids. CDR3 loop: CASSLSEYGPNTEAFF. The DNA of the CDR3 is TGCGCCAGCAGCTTGTCTGAATATGGCCCTAACACTGAAGCTTTCTTT.

The table lists this clonotype with a few counts. V usage is TRBV5-5 and J usage is TRBJ2-6; D unresolved. The CDR3 is 16 residues long. V dropped 3 bases and J dropped 4 bases, with 14 bases sitting between them. Germline CDR1 reads SGHKS; CDR2 reads YYEKEE (reference sequence). The CDR3 bases are TGTGCCAGCAGCTACTCACCAAGAGCAGGGGCCAACGTCCTGACTTTC. Translating gives CASSYSPRAGANVLTF.

Details on this clonotype: A read error may explain this, as a much larger clone is one base away. This chain connects TRBV6-5 to TRBJ2-3, with D perhaps matching TRBD2 (6 bases). V lost 10 bases and J lost 5, with 10 bases in between. CDR3 size: 11 residues. Germline CDR1 and CDR2: MNHEY and SVGAGI. CDR3 protein: CANMREDTQYF. In DNA, the CDR3 is TGTGCCAACATGCGGGAAGATACGCAGTATTTT.

This clonotype has just one count. A single base separates this from a much larger clone, so it may be a read error. V is TRBV5-1 and J is TRBJ2-1; D unresolved. This CDR3 has 13 amino acids. V was trimmed by 3 bases and J by 7 bases, leaving 11 bases between them. Germline CDR1 SGHRS, CDR2 YFSETQ. CDR3 in amino acids: CASSSNLDNEQFF. The DNA of the CDR3 is TGCGCCAGCAGCTCGAACCTGGATAATGAGCAGTTCTTC.

V gene TRBV5-1 combines with J gene TRBJ1-4, with D tentatively TRBD1 (5 bases). CDR1 and CDR2 (germline): SGHRS, YFSETQ. Trimming removed 6 bases at V and 2 bases at J, with 8 bases between. This CDR3 region has 13 residues. CDR3: CASKDTTNEKLFF. The CDR3 DNA reads as TGCGCCAGCAAGGACACTACTAATGAAAAACTGTTTTTT.

This rearrangement joins TRBV27 to TRBJ1-5, with D unresolved. V was cut by 10 bases and J by 2 bases, with 21 bases left in between. The CDR3 consists of 16 residues. Germline V gene sequence: CDR1 MNHEY, CDR2 SMNVEV (reference sequence). The CDR3 is CATYRTGKRGNQPQHF. The DNA for the CDR3 is TGTGCCACCTACCGTACGGGGAAGAGGGGCAATCAGCCCCAGCATTTT.

The rearrangement joins TRBV29-1 to TRBJ2-1; TRBD2 aligns across 9 bases. V lost 6 bases to trimming and J lost 6 bases; unmatched junction nucleotides: 9. Germline V gene data show CDR1 as SQVTM and CDR2 as ANQGSEA. CDR3 length: 14 amino acids. The CDR3 DNA is TGCAGCGTCCCCTTGGGACTAGCTGGCAATGAGCAGTTCTTC. Encoded protein: CSVPLGLAGNEQFF.

This chain links TRBV5-1 with TRBJ2-7; D is uncertain. In germline, CDR1 is SGHRS, CDR2 YFSETQ. V dropped 4 bases and J dropped 6 bases, with 11 bases sitting between them. CDR3 size: 12 residues. The CDR3 region is CASSENVGEQYF. In DNA form, the CDR3 reads TGCGCCAGCAGCGAGAACGTAGGCGAGCAGTACTTC.

This clonotype was counted between two and nine times. V usage is TRBV11-2 and J usage is TRBJ1-1, with D maybe TRBD1 (5 bases). With 4 bases removed from V and 4 bases from J, the gap between germline ends came to 22 bases. CDR3 length: 17 residues. CDR1 is SGHAT and CDR2 is FQNNGV in the germline V gene. The chain's CDR3 is CASSSRSGRDRVTEAFF. The CDR3 DNA reads TGTGCCAGCAGCTCTAGATCCGGCAGGGATCGCGTCACTGAAGCTTTCTTT.

The V and J genes are TRBV7-9 and TRBJ2-7; D possibly corresponds to TRBD1 (6 bases). V lost 5 bases, J lost 4 bases, and 21 bases lay in between. Germline V CDR1 and CDR2: SEHNR, FQNEAQ (reference sequence). This CDR3 has 16 residues. Here the CDR3 DNA reads TGTGCCAGCAGCGGCAACCGCCCCGGACAGAGATACGAGCAGTACTTC. It specifies CASSGNRPGQRYEQYF.

This clonotype was observed at least ten times. The genes are TRBV20-1 and TRBJ2-5; D gene uncertain. This CDR3 comprises 13 residues. V lost 6 bases and J 1 base, leaving 12 bases between the germline ends. Germline V lookup: CDR1 DFQATT, CDR2 SNEGSKA (reference sequence). The CDR3 DNA is TGCAGTGCCACCGGATCGGCCCAAGAGACCCAGTACTTC. Protein product: CSATGSAQETQYF.

Many counts were recorded for this clonotype. The chain employs TRBV9 and TRBJ2-7, with 11 bases identical to TRBD2. Germline values: CDR1 SGDLS, CDR2 YYNGEE. Trimming removed 4 bases from V and 2 bases from J; junction bases left unmatched: 8. This CDR3 is built from 16 residues. DNA for the CDR3: TGTGCCAGCAGCCCTACTAGCGGGAGTCTGACCTACGAGCAGTACTTC. Translation gives CASSPTSGSLTYEQYF. The full variable domain, with the rest looked up from reference TRBV9 and TRBJ2-7, is DSGVTQTPKHLITATGQRVTLRCSPRSGDLSVYWYQQSLDQGLQFLIQYYNGEERAKGNILERFSAQQFPDLHSELNLSSLELGDSALYFCASSPTSGSLTYEQYFGPGTRLTVT.

This clonotype was counted ten times or more. The chain's CDR3 is CGLTLAGEVETQYF. In DNA form, the CDR3 reads TGCGGGCTGACACTAGCGGGAGAAGTTGAGACCCAGTACTTC. V gene TRBV20-1 combines with J gene TRBJ2-5, with 11 bases aligning to TRBD2. The germline V gene encodes CDR1 DFQATT and CDR2 SNEGSKA (reference sequence). The CDR3 length is 14 residues.

CDR3 loop: CASSFGTGGTEAFF. In nucleotides, the CDR3 is TGTGCCAGCAGCTTCGGGACAGGGGGCACTGAAGCTTTCTTT. The rearrangement uses TRBV7-2 and TRBJ1-1, with 11 positions matching TRBD1. The CDR3 spans 14 residues. Germline V lookup: CDR1 SGHTA, CDR2 FQGNSA. The V gene end was trimmed by 3 bases and the J gene end by 4 bases; junction bases not matched to a gene: 1.

V is TRBV25-1 and J is TRBJ2-3; D is possibly TRBD1 (6 bases). CDR1 MGHDK and CDR2 SYGVNS come from the germline V gene. The CDR3 is 11 residues long. Trimming took 7 bases from V and 8 from J, leaving 10 bases between them. CDR3 loop: CASMGAGTQYF. The CDR3 region has the DNA TGTGCCAGCATGGGGGCAGGTACGCAGTATTTT.

The gene calls are TRBV5-1 and TRBJ2-1, with unresolved D. This CDR3 has 14 amino acids. Trimming took off 2 bases at V and 2 bases at J, with 8 bases between the two ends. Germline V gene sequence: CDR1 SGHRS, CDR2 YFSETQ. For the CDR3, the DNA is TGCGCCAGCAGCTTACAAGAGGCCTACAATGAGCAGTTCTTC. Protein sequence: CASSLQEAYNEQFF.

This clonotype was seen many times. The CDR3 DNA sequence: TGCAGTGTAGACCAGGGGGCGCGGAGTATAAACACTGAAGCTTTCTTT. This sequence encodes CSVDQGARSINTEAFF. The chain combines TRBV20-1 with TRBJ1-1, with TRBD1 matching over 8 bases. CDR3 length: 16 amino acids. With 7 bases clipped from V and 2 bases from J, the junction kept 15 bases outside the gene matches. Germline V gives CDR1 DFQATT, CDR2 SNEGSKA (reference sequence).

A few counts support this clonotype. The chain carries TRBV5-6 and TRBJ2-7; 10 nucleotides line up with TRBD2. The CDR3 covers 16 residues. Trimming removed 2 bases from V and 3 bases from J; junction bases left unmatched: 8. Germline CDR1 SGHDT, CDR2 YYEEEE. This chain's CDR3 is CASSLLAGIGGYEQYF. In nucleotides, the CDR3 is TGTGCCAGCAGCTTACTAGCGGGAATAGGGGGCTACGAGCAGTACTTC.

The rearrangement uses TRBV20-1 and TRBJ2-1; D may match TRBD1 or TRBD2 (6 bases each). The CDR3 loop spans 16 amino acids. The germline V gene has CDR1 DFQATT and CDR2 SNEGSKA (reference sequence). V dropped 5 bases and J dropped 1 base, with 18 bases sitting between them. In DNA form, the CDR3 reads TGCAGTGCTTGGGGGGCCGGGACTGAGTCCTACAATGAGCAGTTCTTC. It encodes CSAWGAGTESYNEQFF.

This clonotype turned up a few times. The chain couples TRBV20-1 to TRBJ2-1; no definite D call. Trimming removed 0 bases from V and 3 bases from J, with 6 bases in between. The germline V gene encodes CDR1 DFQATT and CDR2 SNEGSKA (reference sequence). The CDR3 runs to 13 residues. CDR3: CSAREYLYNEQFF. DNA of the CDR3: TGCAGTGCTAGAGAATACCTCTACAATGAGCAGTTCTTC.

This chain links TRBV29-1 with TRBJ2-7; D possibly corresponds to TRBD1 (5 bases). Germline CDR1 SQVTM, CDR2 ANQGSEA. Trimming took off 6 bases at V and 1 base at J, with 13 bases between the two ends. The CDR3 totals 13 residues. The DNA of the CDR3 is TGCAGCGTAGCAGAGACAGCATCCTACGAGCAGTACTTC. This sequence encodes CSVAETASYEQYF.

About this clonotype itself: Just one base apart from a much larger clone, this may be a read error. The chain carries TRBV5-1 and TRBJ2-1; 10 bases map to TRBD1. This CDR3 has 14 residues. Germline V gene data show CDR1 as SGHRS and CDR2 as YFSETQ. Losses at the gene ends were 4 bases for V and 5 bases for J; bases not matched to a gene: 3. This CDR3 reads CASSTGTGDNEQFF. The CDR3 DNA follows: TGCGCCAGCAGCACCGGGACAGGGGACAATGAGCAGTTCTTC.